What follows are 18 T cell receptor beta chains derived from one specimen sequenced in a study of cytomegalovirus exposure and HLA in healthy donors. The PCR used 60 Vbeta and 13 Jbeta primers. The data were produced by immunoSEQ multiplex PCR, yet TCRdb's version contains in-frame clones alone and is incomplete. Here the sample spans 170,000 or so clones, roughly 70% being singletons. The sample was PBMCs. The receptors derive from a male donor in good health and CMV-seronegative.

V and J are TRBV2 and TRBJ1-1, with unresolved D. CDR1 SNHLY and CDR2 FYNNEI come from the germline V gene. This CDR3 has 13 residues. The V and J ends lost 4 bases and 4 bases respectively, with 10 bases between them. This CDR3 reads CASSVLGGTEAFF. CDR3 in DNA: TGTGCCAGCAGTGTCCTGGGAGGCACTGAAGCTTTCTTT.

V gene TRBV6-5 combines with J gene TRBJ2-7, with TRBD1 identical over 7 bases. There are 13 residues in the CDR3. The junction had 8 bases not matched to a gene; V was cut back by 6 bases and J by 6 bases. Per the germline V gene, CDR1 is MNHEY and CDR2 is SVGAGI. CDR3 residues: CASRGQWRSEQYF. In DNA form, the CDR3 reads TGTGCCAGCAGGGGACAGTGGAGATCCGAGCAGTACTTC.

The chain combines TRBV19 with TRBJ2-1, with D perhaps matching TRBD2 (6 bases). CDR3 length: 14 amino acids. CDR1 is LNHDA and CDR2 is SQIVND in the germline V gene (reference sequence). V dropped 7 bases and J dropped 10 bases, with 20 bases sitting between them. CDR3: CASTPGSTFLEQFF. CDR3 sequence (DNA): TGTGCCAGTACGCCCGGGAGTACCTTTCTGGAGCAGTTCTTC.

The CDR3 sequence: CSVATGMRYGYTF. In DNA form, the CDR3 reads TGCAGCGTTGCAACAGGGATGCGGTATGGCTACACCTTC. This chain uses TRBV29-1 with TRBJ1-2; TRBD1 is a possible D gene (6 bases). The V gene lost 4 bases and the J gene lost 5 bases, with 14 bases spanning the gap. Germline loops: CDR1 SQVTM, CDR2 ANQGSEA. This CDR3 is 13 amino acids long.

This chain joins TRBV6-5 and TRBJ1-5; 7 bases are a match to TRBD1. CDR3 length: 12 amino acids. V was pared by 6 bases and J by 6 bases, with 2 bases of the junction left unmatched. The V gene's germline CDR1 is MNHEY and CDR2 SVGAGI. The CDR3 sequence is CASRQGSQPQHF. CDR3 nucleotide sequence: TGTGCCAGCAGACAGGGGAGTCAGCCCCAGCATTTT.

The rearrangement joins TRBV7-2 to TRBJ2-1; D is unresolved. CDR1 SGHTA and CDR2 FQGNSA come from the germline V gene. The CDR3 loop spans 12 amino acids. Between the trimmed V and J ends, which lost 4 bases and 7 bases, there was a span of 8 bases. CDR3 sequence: CASSYTWNEQFF. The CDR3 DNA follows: TGTGCCAGCAGCTATACATGGAATGAGCAGTTCTTC.

DNA for the CDR3: TGTGCCAGCAGCTTCAGCATTTGGATTGGGACAGAGACAGATACGCAGTATTTT. Its protein is CASSFSIWIGTETDTQYF. This rearrangement joins TRBV5-8 to TRBJ2-3; 7 nucleotides match TRBD1. Germline trimming cut 2 bases from V and 3 bases from J; bases unmatched to any gene: 15. The CDR3 extends over 18 amino acids. Germline CDR1 SGHTS, CDR2 YDEGEE.

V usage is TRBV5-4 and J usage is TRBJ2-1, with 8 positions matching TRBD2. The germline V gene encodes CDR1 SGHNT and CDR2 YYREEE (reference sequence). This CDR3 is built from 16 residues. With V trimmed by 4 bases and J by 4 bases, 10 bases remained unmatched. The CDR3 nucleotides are TGTGCCAGCAGCCACCGGAGTAGCGGGATTTACAATGAGCAGTTCTTC. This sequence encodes CASSHRSSGIYNEQFF.

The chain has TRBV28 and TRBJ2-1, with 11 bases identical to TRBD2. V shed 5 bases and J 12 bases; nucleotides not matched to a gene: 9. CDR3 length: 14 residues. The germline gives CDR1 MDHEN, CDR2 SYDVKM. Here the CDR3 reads CASSHGTSGPRQFF. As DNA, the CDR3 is TGTGCCAGCAGTCACGGGACTAGCGGACCCCGGCAGTTCTTC.

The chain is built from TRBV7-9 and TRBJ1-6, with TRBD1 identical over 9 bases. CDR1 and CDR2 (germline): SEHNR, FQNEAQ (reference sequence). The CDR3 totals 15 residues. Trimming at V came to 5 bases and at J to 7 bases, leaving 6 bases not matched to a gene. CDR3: CASSTWDRENSPLHF. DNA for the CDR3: TGTGCCAGCAGCACCTGGGACAGGGAAAATTCACCCCTCCACTTT.

CDR3 in DNA: TGCGCCAGCAGCTCGTTGGGGACTAGCGGCACAGATACGCAGTATTTT. Its protein is CASSSLGTSGTDTQYF. This chain links TRBV5-1 with TRBJ2-3; 10 nucleotides align to TRBD2. The CDR3 consists of 16 residues. In germline, CDR1 is SGHRS, CDR2 YFSETQ. The trim removed 3 bases at V and 1 base at J, leaving 5 bases unmatched.

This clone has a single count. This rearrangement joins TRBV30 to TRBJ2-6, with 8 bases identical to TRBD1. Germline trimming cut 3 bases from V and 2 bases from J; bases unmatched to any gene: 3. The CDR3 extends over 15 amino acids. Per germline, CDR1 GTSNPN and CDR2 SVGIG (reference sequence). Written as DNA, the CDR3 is TGTGCCTGGAGCCCACAGGGGGCTGGGGCCAACGTCCTGACTTTC. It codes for CAWSPQGAGANVLTF.

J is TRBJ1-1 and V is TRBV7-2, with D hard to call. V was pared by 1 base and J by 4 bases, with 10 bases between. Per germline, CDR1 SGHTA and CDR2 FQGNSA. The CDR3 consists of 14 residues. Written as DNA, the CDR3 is TGTGCCAGCAGCTTAGTGGGAGAGAGCACTGAAGCTTTCTTT. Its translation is CASSLVGESTEAFF.

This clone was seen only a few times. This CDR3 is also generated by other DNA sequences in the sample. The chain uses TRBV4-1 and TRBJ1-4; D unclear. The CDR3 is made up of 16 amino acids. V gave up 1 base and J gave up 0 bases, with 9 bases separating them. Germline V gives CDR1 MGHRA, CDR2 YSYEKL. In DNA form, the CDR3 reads TGCGCCAGCAGCCAAGGAACTGTTGCAACTAATGAAAAACTGTTTTTT. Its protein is CASSQGTVATNEKLFF.

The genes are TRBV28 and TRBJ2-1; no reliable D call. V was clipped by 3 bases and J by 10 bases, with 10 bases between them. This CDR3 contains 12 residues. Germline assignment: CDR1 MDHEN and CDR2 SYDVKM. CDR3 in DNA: TGTGCCAGCAGTTTCGCGATTATAGAGCAGTTCTTC. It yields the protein CASSFAIIEQFF.

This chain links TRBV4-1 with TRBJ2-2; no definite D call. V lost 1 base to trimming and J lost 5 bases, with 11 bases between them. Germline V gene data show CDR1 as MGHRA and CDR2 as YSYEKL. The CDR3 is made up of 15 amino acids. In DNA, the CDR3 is TGCGCCAGCAGCCAAGGACTCCTAAGGACCGGGGAGCTGTTTTTT. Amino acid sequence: CASSQGLLRTGELFF.

CDR3 residues: CASSQDPAGAYNEQFF. The DNA for the CDR3 is TGCGCCAGCAGCCAAGATCCAGCCGGGGCCTACAATGAGCAGTTCTTC. The V call is TRBV4-1, the J call TRBJ2-1; D is possibly TRBD2 (5 bases). The CDR3 length is 16 residues. The V gene lost 0 bases and the J gene lost 2 bases, with 11 bases spanning the gap. Germline V gene lookup returns CDR1 MGHRA and CDR2 YSYEKL.

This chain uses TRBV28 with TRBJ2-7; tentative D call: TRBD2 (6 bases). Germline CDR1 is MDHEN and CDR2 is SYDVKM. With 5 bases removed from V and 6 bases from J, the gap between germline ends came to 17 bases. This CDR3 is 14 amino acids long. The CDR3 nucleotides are TGTGCCAGCAGTCCGATATGGGGGGTGGGCGAGCAGTACTTC. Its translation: CASSPIWGVGEQYF.